Below, 5 T cell receptor beta chains from the same sample are listed, as sequenced in a study of OX40 agonist ivuxolimab in advanced cancers. Repertoires were generated with immunoSEQ multiplex PCR, while TCRdb's copy carries only in-frame clones and drops some. The repertoire consists of 50,000 to 65,000 clones, with roughly 89% occurring once and the leading ten covering roughly 0.69%. The specimen was CD4+ or CD8+ T cells sorted from blood, collected in a trial of the OX40 agonist ivuxolimab. The receptors come from an adult with an advanced solid tumor such as melanoma, head and neck, liver or kidney cancer.

The chain couples TRBV7-2 to TRBJ2-2; D is unclear. CDR3 size: 15 residues. CDR1 is SGHTA, CDR2 FQGNSA, per germline. V lost 2 bases and J lost 7, with 14 bases in between. This CDR3 is CASSLSVWSGGELFF. In DNA, the CDR3 is TGTGCCAGCAGCTTATCGGTGTGGTCGGGCGGGGAGCTGTTTTTT.

The rearrangement links TRBV30 to TRBJ1-1; D not certain. This CDR3 is built from 13 residues. V was shortened by 0 bases and J by 5 bases, with 10 bases between the two germline ends. Germline V CDR1 and CDR2: GTSNPN, SVGIG (reference sequence). The CDR3 loop is CAWSVESGTEAFF. The CDR3 DNA is TGTGCCTGGAGTGTAGAGTCCGGGACTGAAGCTTTCTTT. The full variable domain, its missing parts supplied by reference TRBV30 and TRBJ1-1, is SQTIHQWPATLVQPVGSPLSLECTVEGTSNPNLYWYRQAAGRGLQLLFYSVGIGQISSEVPQNLSASRPQDRQFILSSKKLLLSDSGFYLCAWSVESGTEAFFGQGTRLTVV.

The chain uses TRBV18 and TRBJ2-2, with unresolved D. Trimming stripped 1 base from V and 6 bases from J, with 3 bases between. CDR1 and CDR2 (germline): KGHSH, LQKENI. There are 12 residues in the CDR3. The CDR3 region is CASSPQAGELFF. CDR3 coding DNA: TGTGCCAGCTCACCACAGGCCGGGGAGCTGTTTTTT.

The chain links TRBV14 to TRBJ2-7, with 8 bases identical to TRBD1. The ends lost 4 bases at V and 4 bases at J; junction bases unmatched: 6. The length of the CDR3 is 14 residues. Germline CDR1 SGHDN, CDR2 FVKESK. The CDR3 sequence: CASSRGQGRYEQYF. The CDR3 DNA reads as TGTGCCAGCAGCCGCGGACAGGGCAGGTACGAGCAGTACTTC. Together with reference TRBV14 and TRBJ2-7, the CDR3 gives the full variable domain: EAGVTQFPSHSVIEKGQTVTLRCDPISGHDNLYWYRRVMGKEIKFLLHFVKESKQDESGMPNNRFLAERTGGTYSTLKVQPAELEDSGVYFCASSRGQGRYEQYFGPGTRLTVT.

The table lists this clone with a count of one. The chain recombines TRBV18 with TRBJ1-1; D is uncertain. The CDR3 spans 14 residues. Germline V gene lookup returns CDR1 KGHSH and CDR2 LQKENI. Between the trimmed V and J ends, which lost 6 bases and 5 bases, there was a span of 16 bases. In nucleotides, the CDR3 is TGTGCCAGCTCTCCGCTGAGGGTTGGAACTGAAGCTTTCTTT. Translating gives CASSPLRVGTEAFF.